One sample yielded the 4 T cell receptor beta chains listed below, sequenced in a study of cytomegalovirus exposure and HLA in healthy donors. The PCR made use of 60 Vbeta and 13 Jbeta primers. Clones were read by immunoSEQ multiplex PCR, and TCRdb kept only the in-frame ones, dropping some. The sample shows some 150,000 clones, around 79% of them seen only once. The sequencing input was PBMCs. These receptor sequences come from a man younger than 45 in good health and CMV-seropositive.

The V and J genes are TRBV10-3 and TRBJ2-7, with D maybe TRBD2 (6 bases). The CDR3 length is 16 residues. Germline loops: CDR1 ENHRY, CDR2 SYGVKD. The V gene lost 3 bases and the J gene lost 9 bases, with 24 bases spanning the gap. The CDR3 nucleotides are TGTGCCATCAGTGACGTCCGGGACTCCCCCCTGTCCGGGCAGTACTTC. This gives the protein CAISDVRDSPLSGQYF.

This chain connects TRBV28 to TRBJ2-7; 11 nucleotides agree with TRBD1. Trimming cost V 3 bases and J 5 bases; bases outside gene matches: 6. There are 15 residues in the CDR3. The V gene's germline CDR1 is MDHEN and CDR2 SYDVKM. The CDR3 protein is CASSFLGQGGHEQYF. The CDR3 DNA sequence: TGTGCCAGCAGTTTTTTGGGACAGGGGGGGCACGAGCAGTACTTC.

The V call is TRBV27, the J call TRBJ1-3, with D possibly being TRBD1 (5 bases). This CDR3 comprises 14 residues. The V gene's germline CDR1 is MNHEY and CDR2 SMNVEV (reference sequence). V gave up 5 bases and J gave up 7 bases, with 15 bases separating them. CDR3: CASSPVTSGNTIYF. The CDR3 DNA follows: TGTGCCAGCAGTCCGGTGACCTCAGGGAACACCATATATTTT.

This chain uses TRBV5-8 with TRBJ1-2, with D possibly matching TRBD1 (6 bases). CDR3 length equals 14 residues. CDR1 and CDR2 (germline): SGHTS, YDEGEE. Trimming cost V 0 bases and J 5 bases, with 11 bases left between them. The CDR3, as DNA: TGTGCCAGCAGCTTGGAGAAGGGGGTTTATGGCTACACCTTC. It specifies CASSLEKGVYGYTF.